This passage covers 2 T cell receptor beta chains from one sample sequenced in a study of blood T cell repertoires in COVID-19. Clones were read by immunoSEQ multiplex PCR, and TCRdb kept only the in-frame ones, dropping some. The sample includes approximately 210,000 clones, 81% of them seen just once. The sample was PBMCs or T cells enriched from blood (not recorded which). The receptors come from a woman between 45 and 65 years old with acute COVID-19.

V and J are TRBV5-1 and TRBJ2-1; 7 bases match TRBD2. Germline CDR1 SGHRS, CDR2 YFSETQ. This CDR3 is 17 amino acids long. V was clipped by 3 bases and J by 4 bases; unmatched bases: 13. The CDR3 bases are TGCGCCAGCAGCTCCCATCTGGCTAGCGGACCTTACAATGAGCAGTTCTTC. Translated: CASSSHLASGPYNEQFF.

The genes are TRBV19 and TRBJ2-5; D perhaps matches TRBD2 (6 bases). V was trimmed by 3 bases and J by 5 bases, leaving 10 bases between them. There are 13 residues in the CDR3. The germline CDR1 and CDR2 sequences are LNHDA and SQIVND (reference sequence). The CDR3 coding sequence is TGTGCCAGTAGTATTAGTCGGGGGGAGACCCAGTACTTC. This translates into CASSISRGETQYF.